The 16 T cell receptor beta chains given below trace back to one sample, sequenced in a study of siplizumab effects on memory and regulatory T cells. This table comes from immunoSEQ multiplex PCR, and its TCRdb copy is limited to in-frame clones, with some not included. The data contain tens of thousands of clones, roughly 94% of them seen just once; the ten biggest clones take up 0.3%. The source material was non-Treg CD4+ T cells sorted from blood. The receptors stem from a human donor in good health.

J is TRBJ1-6 and V is TRBV6-1, with D perhaps matching TRBD1 (6 bases). The V and J ends lost 3 bases and 4 bases respectively, with 10 bases between them. This CDR3 has 15 amino acids. Per germline, CDR1 MNHNS and CDR2 SASEGT. The CDR3 reads CASSETGKYNSPLHF. For the CDR3, the DNA is TGTGCCAGCAGTGAGACAGGAAAATATAATTCACCCCTCCACTTT.

The chain combines TRBV10-3 with TRBJ1-2, with D hard to call. Trimming took 4 bases from V and 2 from J, leaving 11 bases between them. Germline CDR1 is ENHRY and CDR2 is SYGVKD. The CDR3 length is 14 residues. The CDR3 reads CAISGGKLNYGYTF. The CDR3, as DNA: TGTGCCATCAGTGGTGGAAAATTAAACTATGGCTACACCTTC.

The chain couples TRBV30 to TRBJ1-5; 7 nucleotides align to TRBD1. Germline lookup yields CDR1 GTSNPN and CDR2 SVGIG (reference sequence). The CDR3 loop spans 14 amino acids. Trimming removed 6 bases from V and 4 bases from J; junction bases left unmatched: 9. The CDR3 here is CACSVTTGNQPQHF. CDR3 nucleotide sequence: TGTGCCTGCTCCGTAACGACAGGGAATCAGCCCCAGCATTTT.

The J gene is TRBJ2-2, the V gene TRBV18, with a possible D match to TRBD1 (6 bases). The CDR3 runs to 12 residues. The germline V gene encodes CDR1 KGHSH and CDR2 LQKENI. Between the trimmed V and J ends, which lost 3 bases and 7 bases, there was a span of 6 bases. CDR3 sequence reads: CASSPDSGELFF. CDR3 sequence (DNA): TGTGCCAGCTCACCGGACAGCGGGGAGCTGTTTTTT.

The gene calls are TRBV5-1 and TRBJ2-7; 8 nucleotides agree with TRBD1. Germline CDR1 is SGHRS and CDR2 is YFSETQ. The V and J ends lost 2 bases and 5 bases, in that order; junction bases with no gene match: 6. This CDR3 has 14 residues. For the CDR3, the DNA is TGCGCCAGCAGCTTACAGGGGGAACTCCACGAGCAGTACTTC. The encoded protein is CASSLQGELHEQYF.

This chain connects TRBV2 to TRBJ1-5, with D tentatively TRBD1 (6 bases). Looked up from germline, CDR1 is SNHLY and CDR2 is FYNNEI. This CDR3 is built from 13 residues. V was clipped by 3 bases and J by 5 bases, with 8 bases between them. CDR3 DNA: TGTGCCAGCAGTGACAGGGGTGATCAGCCCCAGCATTTT. Translating gives CASSDRGDQPQHF. The whole variable domain, remainder taken from reference TRBV2 and TRBJ1-5, is EPEVTQTPSHQVTQMGQEVILRCVPISNHLYFYWYRQILGQKVEFLVSFYNNEISEKSEIFDDQFSVERPDGSNFTLKIRSTKLEDSAMYFCASSDRGDQPQHFGDGTRLSIL.

V is TRBV7-2 and J is TRBJ1-5, with 7 bases aligning to TRBD1. CDR3 length: 14 residues. Germline lookup yields CDR1 SGHTA and CDR2 FQGNSA. Unmatched junction bases numbered 4, after V lost 4 bases and J lost 4 bases. Here the CDR3 reads CASSSRQGNQPQHF. The CDR3 bases are TGTGCCAGCAGCTCGAGACAGGGTAATCAGCCCCAGCATTTT.

This sequence joins TRBV6-5 and TRBJ2-7; 10 bases agree with TRBD1. With V trimmed by 2 bases and J by 5 bases, 6 bases remained unmatched. The CDR3 extends over 15 amino acids. Germline loops: CDR1 MNHEY, CDR2 SVGAGI. The DNA for the CDR3 is TGTGCCAGCAGTTACGCCGGGACAGGGGCCCACGAGCAGTACTTC. Its translation: CASSYAGTGAHEQYF.

This clone appeared once. V and J are TRBV21-1 and TRBJ1-3; no DNA check was done on the table's D call, TRBD1. TRBV21-1 is designated a pseudogene. CDR3 length: 18 amino acids. CDR3 region: CASSTNKGQSQSGNTIYF. CDR3 nucleotide sequence: TGTGCCAGCAGCACTAATAAAGGACAGTCCCAATCTGGAAACACCATATATTTT.

The DNA for the CDR3 is TGTGCTAGTGGTTTGGTACTACCCCGCGCTGAGCAGTTCTTC. It codes for CASGLVLPRAEQFF. The rearrangement uses TRBV12-5 and TRBJ2-1; D call uncertain. Germline values: CDR1 LGHNT, CDR2 FRNRAP. This CDR3 has 14 amino acids. Trimming pared 0 bases from V and 9 bases from J, leaving 12 bases between.

The V call is TRBV9, the J call TRBJ2-7, with 10 bases lining up with TRBD1. Germline CDR1 reads SGDLS; CDR2 reads YYNGEE. The CDR3 sequence is 16 residues long. V lost 4 bases to trimming and J lost 5 bases; unmatched junction nucleotides: 12. The CDR3 region has the DNA TGTGCCAGCAGCCCAAGTGGCGGGACAGGGGATCACGAGCAGTACTTC. The encoded protein is CASSPSGGTGDHEQYF.

This sequence joins TRBV27 and TRBJ2-3; 7 bases fit TRBD1. The V segment lost 2 bases and the J segment 1 base; nucleotides outside the gene matches: 0. This CDR3 is built from 14 residues. Germline CDR1 reads MNHEY; CDR2 reads SMNVEV (reference sequence). The CDR3 here is CASSLGTGTDTQYF. In DNA, the CDR3 is TGTGCCAGCAGTTTAGGGACAGGCACAGATACGCAGTATTTT.

The rearrangement uses TRBV25-1 and TRBJ2-1, with D possibly being TRBD2 (6 bases). CDR1 and CDR2 from the germline V gene are MGHDK and SYGVNS. Trimming cost V 1 base and J 3 bases, with 13 bases left between them. This CDR3 is built from 16 residues. CDR3 sequence (DNA): TGTGCCAGCAGTGAATTGGTGGGAGGTGGCTACAATGAGCAGTTCTTC. Its protein is CASSELVGGGYNEQFF.

The chain joins TRBV19 to TRBJ1-1; D perhaps matches TRBD1 (5 bases). Trimming cost V 3 bases and J 4 bases, with 15 bases left between them. The CDR3 loop spans 15 amino acids. Germline assignment: CDR1 LNHDA and CDR2 SQIVND (reference sequence). The CDR3: CASSMGRGLSTEAFF. The CDR3 nucleotides are TGTGCCAGTAGTATGGGGCGCGGCTTGAGCACTGAAGCTTTCTTT.

V and J are TRBV11-3 and TRBJ2-7, with D tentatively TRBD2 (6 bases). The ends were cut back, 2 bases at V and 7 bases at J, with 27 bases in the middle. The germline CDR1 and CDR2 sequences are SGHNT and YENEEA. The CDR3 runs 18 residues. CDR3 coding DNA: TGTGCCAGCAGCTTATCACCCGTGGTGGGACTCGACTCTTTGGAGCAGTACTTC. Translating it yields CASSLSPVVGLDSLEQYF. The full variable domain, rest sourced from reference TRBV11-3 and TRBJ2-7, is EAGVVQSPRYKIIEKKQPVAFWCNPISGHNTLYWYLQNLGQGPELLIRYENEEAVDDSQLPKDRFSAERLKGVDSTLKIQPAELGDSAVYLCASSLSPVVGLDSLEQYFGPGTRLTVT.

The chain couples TRBV30 to TRBJ1-1, with D uncertain. This CDR3 region has 11 residues. V was pared by 1 base and J by 4 bases, with 4 bases between. Germline V gene data show CDR1 as GTSNPN and CDR2 as SVGIG (reference sequence). CDR3 protein: CAWSALTEAFF. The CDR3 DNA reads TGTGCCTGGAGTGCCCTCACTGAAGCTTTCTTT.